What follows describes a single T cell receptor beta chain. Its cognate antigen is unknown. This sample stems from a study of cytomegalovirus exposure and HLA in healthy donors. Both 60 Vbeta primers and 13 Jbeta primers went into the PCR. Generated by immunoSEQ multiplex PCR, the TCRdb table keeps only in-frame clones and is missing some. The table includes about 180,000 clones, around 77% detected once. Study-wide points: Accounts indicate the classifier identified cytomegalovirus status with strong specificity and sensitivity. Only CMV serostatus was available as immune exposure information. Later work found most CMV-associated TCR beta chains apparently HLA-restricted.

The CDR3 contains 16 residues. Germline V gives CDR1 MDHEN, CDR2 SYDVKM. Trimming pared 6 bases from V and 5 bases from J, leaving 17 bases between. Sequenced: PBMCs. The genes are TRBV28 and TRBJ1-6, with D maybe TRBD1 (6 bases). This TCR came from a woman aged 30 to 39 in good health and CMV-seronegative. The CDR3 protein is CASRGGGPGNNSPLHF. The CDR3 nucleotides read TGTGCCAGCAGGGGAGGGGGACCGGGGAATAATTCACCCCTCCACTTT.